This T cell receptor (beta chain) is drawn from a study of technical replicates of blood from a few donors. The protocol was immunoSEQ multiplex PCR, while the TCRdb copy is restricted to in-frame clones and leaves out a portion. The table lists under 95,000 clones, roughly 94% of them singletons. The specimen sequenced was T cells isolated from PBMCs. The clonotype originates from a human donor in good health.

Written as DNA, the CDR3 is TGTGCCAGCCGACTTGGTGACTATGAGCAGTTCTTC. Translated, it gives CASRLGDYEQFF. The genes are TRBV28 and TRBJ2-1; D ambiguous. This CDR3 has 12 residues. Between the trimmed V and J ends, which lost 8 bases and 8 bases, there was a span of 13 bases. Germline CDR1 is MDHEN and CDR2 is SYDVKM.